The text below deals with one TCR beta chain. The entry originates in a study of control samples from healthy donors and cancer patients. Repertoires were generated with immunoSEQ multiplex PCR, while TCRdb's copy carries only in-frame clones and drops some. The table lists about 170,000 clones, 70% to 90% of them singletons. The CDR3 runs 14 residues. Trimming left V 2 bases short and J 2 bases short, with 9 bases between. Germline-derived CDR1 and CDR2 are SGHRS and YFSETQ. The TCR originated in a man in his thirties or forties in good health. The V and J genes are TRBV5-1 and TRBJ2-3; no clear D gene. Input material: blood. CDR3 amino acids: CASSFGKPTDTQYF. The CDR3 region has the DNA TGCGCCAGCAGCTTTGGGAAGCCCACAGATACGCAGTATTTT.